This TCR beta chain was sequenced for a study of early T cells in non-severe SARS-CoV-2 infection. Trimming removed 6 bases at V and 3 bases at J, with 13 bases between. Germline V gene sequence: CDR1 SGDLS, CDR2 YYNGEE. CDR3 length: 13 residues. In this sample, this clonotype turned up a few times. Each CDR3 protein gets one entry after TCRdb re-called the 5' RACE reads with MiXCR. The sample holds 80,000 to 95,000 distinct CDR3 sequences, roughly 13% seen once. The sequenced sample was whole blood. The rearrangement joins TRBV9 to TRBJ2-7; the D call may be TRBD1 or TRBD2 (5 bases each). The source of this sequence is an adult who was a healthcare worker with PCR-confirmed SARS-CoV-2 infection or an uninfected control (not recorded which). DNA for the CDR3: TGTGCCAGCAACCGGGACGGCGACTACGAGCAGTACTTC. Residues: CASNRDGDYEQYF.